This T cell receptor (beta chain) is drawn from a study of shared clonotypes between healthy human individuals (dated by TCRdb to 2020 to 2021). At the level of the whole study: A few men and a couple of women, aged 18 to 49 years, made up the cohort. Blood TCR repertoires of about five healthy adults were deeply sequenced to estimate repertoire size and the extent of clonotype sharing between individuals. Different laboratories and diverse techniques were used to prepare libraries and sequence TCR repertoires, to increase sequencing depth and limit assay-specific biases. Per donor, leukapheresis produced somewhere between about 0.94 and 8.9 billion PBMCs. Per donor, three plates each were used for CD4 naive and CD4 memory, two for CD8 naive, and one for CD8 memory. What the authors observed across the whole study: Because the study included only a small number of donors, the genetic and exposure-history diversity represented was limited. Only blood was sampled, and tissue TCR repertoires likely differ from those in blood. Even with the large sequencing depth, rarefaction of the sorted-subset datasets indicated that sequencing was incomplete. Roughly 5% of naive CD4, 3.5% of naive CD8, 2.3% of memory CD4, and about 0.4% of memory CD8 clonotypes were shared across a handful of donors. Based on pairwise subsampling, the degree of clonotype sharing among donors was expected to be affected by sequencing depth. Clonotypes shared by all four sorted-subset donors showed higher generation probabilities than non-shared clonotypes. Naive subsets generally had larger estimated clonotype richness than memory subsets.

The CDR3 measures 19 amino acids from cysteine to phenylalanine. Only CDR3 DNA is held: 57 bases, read in frame from base 1. In the germline V gene, CDR1 corresponds to MGHRA and CDR2 to YSYEKL. The trim is 4 bases for V and 2 bases for J, with a gap of 25 bases between the germline ends. Using the deep immunoSEQ assay, multiplex PCR amplified TCR CDR3 regions from genomic DNA. Genomic DNA extracted from each cell subset was distributed evenly over all wells of several immunoSEQ 96-well plates, and each plate served as one replicate. For sorted subsets, each replicate PCR was loaded with about 200 ng genomic DNA, equivalent to 30,000 or so T cell genomes. The purified libraries were quantified using a Qubit 3.0 fluorometer, sized with a Bioanalyzer 2100, and then quantified again using the KAPA Library Quantification kit. Every immunoSEQ 96-well plate was sequenced on a dedicated single-read 150-cycle Illumina NextSeq 550 flow cell. As for the authors' bioinformatics: Because only junctional sequences without quality scores were contained in the immunoSEQ output, filtering matching that applied to full-length reads could not be performed. Sequences were annotated with PyIR, a Python wrapper for IgBLAST v1.9, and V/J genes and CDR3 were assigned using IMGT germline references. Reads with weak V/J assignments (E-value above 1e-6), missing CDR3, stop codons, out-of-frame junctions, or ambiguous translated residues were removed. V3J clonotypes were defined as sequences sharing the same inferred V gene, J gene, and CDR3 amino acid sequence. Percentage overlap between repertoires was calculated by dividing the number of shared unique clonotypes by the size of the smaller repertoire. Richness of each repertoire was evaluated using RTK rarefaction, the Chao1 estimator, and Recon v2.1 estimates of unobserved clonotypes. OLGA was used to compute generation probabilities for all TCRbeta clonotypes that the gDNA method yielded from several donors. What TCRdb holds here is the immuneACCESS table cut down to in-frame rearrangements. Part of the clones is not present; checked against another copy, under half of the missing clones reflect an unresolved V gene, and the others are unexplained. D and trimming were read from the DNA, whereas the V and J calls and clone size are those reported in that table. The sample table lists 760,000 or so clones, about 96% of them with a count of one. About 0.21% of the sample lies in the top ten.

Notes on this clone: Its antigen remains undetermined. No much larger clonotype is one base removed from it; base qualities were not supplied.

For the CD8 naive samples, CD45RO-negative cells were positively selected for CCR7, yielding a CD45RA+CCR7+ population from which TemRA cells were excluded. The donors were healthy, HIV-negative adults with no recently reported acute infections or vaccinations. Only Caucasian adults living in Nashville, Tennessee, USA were represented among the donors. Blood was obtained by leukapheresis, after which PBMCs were separated by Ficoll-Histopaque density gradient centrifugation and cryopreserved in liquid nitrogen vapor phase. Purity and quantity of every magnetically sorted T cell population were checked by analytical flow cytometry. Genomic DNA was isolated from every sorted fraction and measured by UV absorbance on a Nanodrop 2000c.

The TCR sequence derives from a man aged 25 to 40 in good health. In this chain, TRBV4-1 is recombined with TRBJ2-3; no D gene call is confident. Material for sequencing was naive CD8+ T cells sorted from blood. This specimen's cell subset or site label, per the study, means: CD45RA+CCR7+. At the DNA level, the sequence is TGCGCCAGCAGCCCCAGATCGGCTGGTAGAAATCCTCACACAGATACGCAGTATTTT. Protein translation: CASSPRSAGRNPHTDTQYF.